This T cell receptor beta chain was sequenced in a study of blood T cell repertoires in COVID-19. Turning to the study itself: Acute and convalescent COVID-19 samples came from the United States, Italy and Spain. PBMCs, B-cell-depleted T cells, or T cells were the source of the cDNA or gDNA that made up the material.

Original processing methods: Reference gene primers were amplified, and this amplification served to estimate nucleated cell counts. Method: immunoSEQ multiplex PCR; TCRdb's copy keeps in-frame clones and lacks some. The V and J calls and clone size are taken from that table; D and trimming were inferred from the DNA. The sample yields fewer than 110,000 clones, about three quarters seen once. CDR1 and CDR2 from the germline V gene are KGHSH and LQKENI. CDR3 length: 13 amino acids. The ends were cut back, 3 bases at V and 1 base at J, with 4 bases in the middle. The sequence came from a man aged 65 to 79 with acute or convalescent COVID-19. Input material: peripheral blood. The V gene is TRBV18, the J gene TRBJ1-5, with unresolved D. CDR3 amino acids: CASSPRSNQPQHF. CDR3 DNA: TGTGCCAGCTCACCGCGCAGCAATCAGCCCCAGCATTTT.